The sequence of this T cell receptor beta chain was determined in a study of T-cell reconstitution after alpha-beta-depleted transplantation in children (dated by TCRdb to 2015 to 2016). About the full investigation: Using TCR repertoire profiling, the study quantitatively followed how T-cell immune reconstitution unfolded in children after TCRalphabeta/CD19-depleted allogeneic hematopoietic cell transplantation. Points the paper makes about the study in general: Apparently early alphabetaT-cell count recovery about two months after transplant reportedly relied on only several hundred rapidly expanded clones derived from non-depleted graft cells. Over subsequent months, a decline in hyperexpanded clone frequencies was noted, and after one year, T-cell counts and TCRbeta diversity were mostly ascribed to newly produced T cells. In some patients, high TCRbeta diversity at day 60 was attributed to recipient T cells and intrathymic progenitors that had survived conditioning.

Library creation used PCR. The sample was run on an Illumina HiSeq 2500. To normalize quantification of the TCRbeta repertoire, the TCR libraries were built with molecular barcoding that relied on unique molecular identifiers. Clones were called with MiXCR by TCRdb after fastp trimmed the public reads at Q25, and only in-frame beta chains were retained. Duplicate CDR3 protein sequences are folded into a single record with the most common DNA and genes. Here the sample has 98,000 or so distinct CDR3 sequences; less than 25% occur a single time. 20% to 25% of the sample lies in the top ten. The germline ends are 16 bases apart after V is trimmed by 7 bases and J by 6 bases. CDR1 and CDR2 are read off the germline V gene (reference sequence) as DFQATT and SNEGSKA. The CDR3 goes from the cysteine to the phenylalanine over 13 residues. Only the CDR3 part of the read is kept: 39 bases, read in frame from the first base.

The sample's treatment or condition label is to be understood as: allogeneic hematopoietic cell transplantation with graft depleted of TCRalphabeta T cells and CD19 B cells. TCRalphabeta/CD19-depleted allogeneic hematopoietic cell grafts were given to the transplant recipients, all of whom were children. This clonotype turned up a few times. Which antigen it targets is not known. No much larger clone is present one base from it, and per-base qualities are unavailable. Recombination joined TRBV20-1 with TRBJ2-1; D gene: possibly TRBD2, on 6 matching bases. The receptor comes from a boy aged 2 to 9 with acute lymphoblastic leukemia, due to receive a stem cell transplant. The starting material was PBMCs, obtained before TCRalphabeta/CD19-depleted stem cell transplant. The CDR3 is CSGGSGGFNEQFF. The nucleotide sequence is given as TGCAGTGGGGGTAGCGGAGGGTTCAATGAGCAGTTCTTC.